This T cell receptor beta chain is from a study of CD8+CD57+ T cells in acquired aplastic anemia. Across the whole study: Sorting CD4+ and CD8+ cells gave DNA averaging approximately 2.9 ug.

For CDR3 and TCR beta VDJ profiling, genomic DNA was the template used. Each CDR3 protein is one row after TCRdb ran MiXCR on the reads. This table holds under 200,000 distinct CDR3 sequences, roughly two thirds found once. CD8+CD57+ cell expansion, shown by flow cytometry, had occurred in the patients selected for sequencing. As regards this clonotype: What it recognizes is unknown.

Study-wide points: Patients and controls were found to share 25 to 30 CD8+ CDR3 sequences.

Germline CDR1 LNHDA, CDR2 SQIVND (reference sequence). V was clipped by 3 bases and J by 1 base, with 6 bases between them. The CDR3 is made up of 13 amino acids. This clonotype was sampled from a human donor with aplastic anemia. Material: sorted CD4+, CD8+, or CD8+CD57+ T cells (not recorded which) from PBMCs. The V and J genes are TRBV19 and TRBJ1-2, with D unresolved. CDR3 nucleotides: TGTGCCAGTAGTATCCCCCATAACTATGGCTACACCTTC. It is translated as CASSIPHNYGYTF.